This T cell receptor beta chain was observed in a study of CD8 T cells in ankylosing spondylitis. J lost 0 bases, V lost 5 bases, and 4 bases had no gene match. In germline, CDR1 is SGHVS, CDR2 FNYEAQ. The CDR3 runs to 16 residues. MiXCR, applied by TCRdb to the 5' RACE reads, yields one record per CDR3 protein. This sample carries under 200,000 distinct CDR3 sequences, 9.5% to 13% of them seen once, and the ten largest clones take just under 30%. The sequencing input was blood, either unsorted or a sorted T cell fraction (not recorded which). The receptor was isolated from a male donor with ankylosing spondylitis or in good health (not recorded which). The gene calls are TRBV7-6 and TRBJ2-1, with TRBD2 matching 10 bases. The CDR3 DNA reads TGTGCCAGCAGCCTCCTAGCGGGGGCCTCCTACAATGAGCAGTTCTTC. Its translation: CASSLLAGASYNEQFF.